A selection of T cell receptor beta chains follows, all from one sample in a study of cytomegalovirus exposure and HLA in healthy donors. The method was immunoSEQ multiplex PCR; TCRdb's version includes in-frame clones alone and lacks a portion of them. The sample lists approximately 170,000 clones; approximately 80% were seen once. Sequenced sample: PBMCs. These receptors all come from a male donor in good health and CMV-seronegative. Each CDR3 is given with its conserved first and last residue. D genes are given only for firm matches. Rows give clone size only sometimes, using once, few, many, or a class for an expanded clone.

d_gene	v_gene	j_gene	abundance	CDR3nt	CDR3aa
TRBD1	TRBV6-5	TRBJ1-2	-	TGTGCCAGCAGTTACGGGGACAGGGGTGGTGGCTACACCTTC	CASSYGDRGGGYTF
TRBD1	TRBV19	TRBJ1-1	-	TGTGCCAGTCTTCGAAAACCAGGGGGCATAGCTTTCTTT	CASLRKPGGIAFF
-	TRBV7-9	TRBJ1-2	-	TGTGCCAGCAGCTTAGCTGGGGGCCCGACTAACTATGGCTACACCTTC	CASSLAGGPTNYGYTF
TRBD2	TRBV7-8	TRBJ2-3	once	TGTGCCAGCAGCCCCCTAGCGGGAGGGCCCAATACGCAGTATTTT	CASSPLAGGPNTQYF
TRBD2	TRBV11-2	TRBJ2-1	-	TGTGCCAGCAGCCAAATAGCGGGAGAGAGCTACAATGAGCAGTTCTTC	CASSQIAGESYNEQFF
TRBD1	TRBV11-3	TRBJ2-6	once	TGTGCCAGCAGCTCCGGACAGGGGACCTCTGGGGCCAACGTCCTGACTTTC	CASSSGQGTSGANVLTF
TRBD2	TRBV18	TRBJ2-2	-	TGTGCCAGCTCACCACCGTCGCGGGGGTTGGCCGGGGAGCTGTTTTTT	CASSPPSRGLAGELFF
TRBD2	TRBV15	TRBJ2-2	once	TGTGCCACCAGCAGAGAAGGGGAGGGGTTAGCCGGGGAGCTGTTTTTT	CATSREGEGLAGELFF
TRBD1	TRBV7-2	TRBJ2-1	-	TGTGCCAGCAGCACAAAGACAGGGGACAATGAGCAGTTCTTC	CASSTKTGDNEQFF
TRBD2	TRBV5-6	TRBJ2-3	few	TGTGCCAGCAGCCGGGGGGACACAGATACGCAGTATTTT	CASSRGDTDTQYF
-	TRBV2	TRBJ2-7	-	TGTGCCAGCTTGGGGCGGGAAGCTTACGAGCAGTACTTC	CASLGREAYEQYF
-	TRBV6-5	TRBJ2-1	-	TGTGCCAGCAGTTACGGCCCGACCTACAATGAGCAGTTCTTC	CASSYGPTYNEQFF
-	TRBV11-2	TRBJ1-2	-	TGTGCCAGCAGCTTGACCCCCGGGGGGCTTGAAGGCTACACCTTC	CASSLTPGGLEGYTF
TRBD1	TRBV5-1	TRBJ1-1	-	TGCGCCAGCAGGACAGGGCCCACCTCTCTTAACACTGAAGCTTTCTTT	CASRTGPTSLNTEAFF
-	TRBV6-1	TRBJ1-2	-	TGTGCCAGCAGATCGGACAGATCAAACTATGGCTACACCTTC	CASRSDRSNYGYTF
TRBD2	TRBV28	TRBJ2-7	-	TGTGCCAGCAGTACTACTAGCGGGAGAGCCTACGAGCAGTACTTC	CASSTTSGRAYEQYF
TRBD1	TRBV7-3	TRBJ2-1	-	TGTGCCAGCAGCAAACGGACAGGGTACAATGAGCAGTTCTTC	CASSKRTGYNEQFF
TRBD1	TRBV29-1	TRBJ1-2	-	TGCAGCGCCGGCCGCTTGACAGGGGCCTATGGCTACACCTTC	CSAGRLTGAYGYTF
TRBD2	TRBV28	TRBJ2-7	-	TGTGCCAGCAGTTGGTCTAGCGGGTTGTACGAGCAGTACTTC	CASSWSSGLYEQYF
TRBD1	TRBV9	TRBJ2-2	-	TGTGCCAGCAGCACCCTCCCCCCCCTACAGGGGCTGAACACCGGGGAGCTGTTTTTT	CASSTLPPLQGLNTGELFF
TRBD1	TRBV4-2	TRBJ1-1	few	TGTGCCAGCAGCCAAGAGGACAGGGGGAACGCTGAAGCTTTCTTT	CASSQEDRGNAEAFF
-	TRBV28	TRBJ2-7	-	TGTGCCAGCAGTTTCAATCAGAGGGGACAATACTTC	CASSFNQRGQYF
-	TRBV5-5	TRBJ1-5	-	TGTGCCAGCAGCTTGTTGTCGGACACGAATCAGCCCCAGCATTTT	CASSLLSDTNQPQHF
-	TRBV7-9	TRBJ1-4	-	TGTGCCAGCAGCGAAACCATGAACAGCTCAACTAATGAAAAACTGTTTTTT	CASSETMNSSTNEKLFF
-	TRBV6-5	TRBJ1-5	few	TGTGCCAGCAGTAGACAGCTACTCAATCAGCCCCAGCATTTT	CASSRQLLNQPQHF
TRBD1	TRBV5-4	TRBJ1-4	-	TGTGCCAGCAGCTTGGATCCGACAGGGTCGACTGAAAAACTGTTTTTT	CASSLDPTGSTEKLFF
-	TRBV5-4	TRBJ2-7	few	TGTGCCAGCAGCTTGACTAGCAGCTCCTACGAGCAGTACTTC	CASSLTSSSYEQYF
TRBD1	TRBV6-1	TRBJ2-2	-	TGTGCCAGCAGAAACAGGGGCACCGGGGAGCTGTTTTTT	CASRNRGTGELFF
-	TRBV27	TRBJ2-7	-	TGTGCCAGCAGCCCCCAAAGCGGGCCCAACGAGCAGTACTTC	CASSPQSGPNEQYF
-	TRBV21-1	TRBJ1-5	-	TGTGCCAGCAGCACATACCGGGACAGGGGGGGGGATCAGCCCCAGCATTTT	CASSTYRDRGGDQPQHF
-	TRBV15	TRBJ2-5	-	TGTGCCACCAGCAGGGACCTACAGGGAACTCAAGAGACCCAGTACTTC	CATSRDLQGTQETQYF
TRBD1	TRBV10-3	TRBJ2-5	-	TGTGCCATAAGGGACAGCCAAGAGACCCAGTACTTC	CAIRDSQETQYF
-	TRBV28	TRBJ2-5	-	TGTGCCAGCAGTTCATCCCAGGGGGAGACCCAGTACTTC	CASSSSQGETQYF
TRBD1	TRBV15	TRBJ1-2	-	TGTGCCACCAGCAGATCGAGACAGGGCGAGAACTATGGCTACACCTTC	CATSRSRQGENYGYTF
-	TRBV18	TRBJ1-1	-	TGTGCCAGCTCACCAACTCAACAGGCCCCCACTGAAGCTTTCTTT	CASSPTQQAPTEAFF
TRBD1	TRBV30	TRBJ2-1	-	TGTGCCTGGAACCGGGACAGGGGCGGCAATGAGCAGTTCTTC	CAWNRDRGGNEQFF
-	TRBV4-2	TRBJ1-1	-	TGTGCCAGCAGCCAAGATCCGTGGACTGAGAACACTGAAGCTTTCTTT	CASSQDPWTENTEAFF
TRBD2	TRBV7-2	TRBJ2-7	-	TGTGCCAGCAGCTTAAATTCGGGGGGACTAAGTCCTTTCGAGCAGTACTTC	CASSLNSGGLSPFEQYF
TRBD2	TRBV27	TRBJ2-7	-	TGTGCCAGCAGTTTCGGGGGGGTGCAGTACTTC	CASSFGGVQYF
TRBD1	TRBV5-1	TRBJ1-1	-	TGCGCCAGCAGCGAGGACAGGGGGCTCACTGAAGCTTTCTTT	CASSEDRGLTEAFF
-	TRBV4-2	TRBJ2-5	-	TGTGCCAGCAGCCATGAGAGTCTGGAGACCCAGTACTTC	CASSHESLETQYF
TRBD1	TRBV10-3	TRBJ2-7	-	TGTGCCATCAGTGAAGGACAGGAGTACTACGAGCAGTACTTC	CAISEGQEYYEQYF
TRBD2	TRBV7-3	TRBJ2-7	-	TGTGCCAGCAGCTTCGGGACTAGCGGCGTCTACGAGCAGTACTTC	CASSFGTSGVYEQYF
-	TRBV29-1	TRBJ2-5	-	TGCAGCGTTCGATCAACAGGGTCGGAGACCCAGTACTTC	CSVRSTGSETQYF
TRBD1	TRBV29-1	TRBJ2-7	-	TGCAGCGTCCCGGGACAGGGATTCGACGAGCAGTACTTC	CSVPGQGFDEQYF
TRBD2	TRBV7-2	TRBJ2-1	-	TGTGCCAGCAGCTCCGGACTAGCGGCCAATGAGCAGTTCTTC	CASSSGLAANEQFF
TRBD1	TRBV6-5	TRBJ1-1	-	TGTGCCAGCCGCGACAGGGGAAGCACTGAAGCTTTCTTT	CASRDRGSTEAFF
TRBD2	TRBV19	TRBJ2-1	-	TGTGCCAGTAGTATCCTAGAGACTAGCCGTAACAATGAGCAGTTCTTC	CASSILETSRNNEQFF
-	TRBV19	TRBJ2-5	few	TGTGCCAGTAGTCTCGGACAGAGATACCAAGAGACCCAGTACTTC	CASSLGQRYQETQYF
-	TRBV28	TRBJ1-2	-	TGTGCCAGCAGACTCGGTAGGGGCTATGGCTACACCTTC	CASRLGRGYGYTF
-	TRBV27	TRBJ2-3	-	TGTGCCAGCAGTCCGCGGGCAGCTTGGACAGATACGCAGTATTTT	CASSPRAAWTDTQYF
-	TRBV4-1	TRBJ2-3	few	TGCGCCAGCAGCCAAGATCTCCCAGTGGATACCCCGGACAGGTTCGGGGGGGGTACGCAGTATTTT	CASSQDLPVDTPDRFGGGTQYF
-	TRBV25-1	TRBJ2-7	-	TGTGCCAGCAGTGGCCTCTTTTTAGACGAGCAGTACTTC	CASSGLFLDEQYF
TRBD1	TRBV5-1	TRBJ1-6	-	TGCGCCAGCAGCCCGGAAGCCGGGACAGGGGTTTCACCCCTCCACTTT	CASSPEAGTGVSPLHF
TRBD2	TRBV7-2	TRBJ2-7	-	TGTGCCAGCAGCTTGCGCTCGCGGGAGGGTAAAGTGAAAAGCGAGCAGTACTTC	CASSLRSREGKVKSEQYF
-	TRBV7-9	TRBJ2-7	-	TGTGCCAGCAGCTTAGAGGGCAGGGCCTACGAGCAGTACTTC	CASSLEGRAYEQYF
-	TRBV28	TRBJ2-3	-	TGTGCCAGCACAACTAGCATGGATACGCAGTATTTT	CASTTSMDTQYF
-	TRBV29-1	TRBJ2-7	-	TGCAGCGTTTCGGGGGTCTCCTACGAGCAGTACTTC	CSVSGVSYEQYF
-	TRBV27	TRBJ2-3	-	TGTGCCAGCAGTCCAAGACAGTTAGGTTATGGCACAGATACGCAGTATTTT	CASSPRQLGYGTDTQYF